This entry is about one TCR beta chain. There is no known antigen for this receptor. Base quality data are lacking; no much larger clone is found one base away. This record belongs to a study of CD4+ T cells in melanoma (dated by TCRdb to about 2022). For the study in its entirety: The study investigated neoantigen-specific CD4+ T cells in human melanoma.

Summary of the overall study and its limitations: The report described a correlation between neoantigen-specific CD4+ T cells and the function of CD8+ T cells, macrophages and B cells. Neoantigen-specific CD4+ T cells in melanoma were reported to have a range of differentiation states.

The donors were melanoma patients. Trimming leaves V shorter by 4 bases and J shorter by 1 base, with the junction holding 8 bases beyond the gene matches. From the cysteine through the phenylalanine, the CDR3 covers 16 amino acids. CDR3 DNA is the only sequence kept; it has 48 bases, read in frame from the first base. CDR1 SGHRS and CDR2 YFSETQ were looked up in the germline V gene. Library preparation employed the immunoSEQ multiplex PCR assay. TCRdb took this table from immuneACCESS and kept in-frame rearrangements with V and J called. Such tables lack part of the clones; where checked against another copy, unresolved V genes explain under half of the gap, and the rest is unexplained. Present in this sample are about 9,900 clones, roughly two thirds of which were seen just once. Together, the top ten hold around 15% of the sample.

The sequenced sample consisted of cells from a culture (not recorded whether cultured in vitro). The rearranged segments are TRBV5-1 and TRBJ1-1, and 9 bases in between align with TRBD1. This sequence originates from a human donor with melanoma. CDR3 sequence: CASSPHRGRENTEAFF. In nucleotide form, the sequence is TGCGCCAGCAGCCCGCACAGGGGGCGAGAGAACACTGAAGCTTTCTTT.